Below, one T cell receptor (beta chain) is given with its context. The sample is drawn from a study of blood T cell repertoires in COVID-19. Sequenced by immunoSEQ multiplex PCR; TCRdb stores in-frame clones only, minus some. The repertoire holds some 200,000 clones, with 80% to 90% as singletons. V dropped 2 bases and J dropped 4 bases, with 8 bases sitting between them. CDR3 length: 14 residues. Germline V gene lookup returns CDR1 SGHTA and CDR2 FQGNSA. The V and J genes are TRBV7-2 and TRBJ2-2, with D hard to call. This sequence was found in a woman under 30 who had recovered from COVID-19. The sample comprised peripheral blood. The CDR3 nucleotides are TGTGCCAGCAGCTTACAATCGGGCACCGGGGAGCTGTTTTTT. Amino acids: CASSLQSGTGELFF.